This entry lists 5 T cell receptor beta chains sequenced from one sample in a study of cytomegalovirus exposure and HLA in healthy donors. Primers included in the PCR were 60 Vbeta and 13 Jbeta primers. Using immunoSEQ multiplex PCR, the repertoire was profiled, and TCRdb retains in-frame clones only, with some absent. This sample's clone table lists roughly 82,000 clones. The sequencing sample was made of PBMCs. The receptors shown here come from a woman aged 55-69 years in good health and CMV-seronegative.

The chain carries TRBV30 and TRBJ1-2; D is uncertain. CDR1 and CDR2 from the germline V gene are GTSNPN and SVGIG (reference sequence). The CDR3 has 11 residues. V was shortened by 3 bases and J by 2 bases, with 4 bases between the two germline ends. CDR3 amino acids: CAWSRNYGYTF. DNA for the CDR3: TGTGCCTGGAGCAGAAACTATGGCTACACCTTC.

The chain couples TRBV7-2 to TRBJ2-1, with TRBD1 matching 7 bases. V gave up 7 bases and J gave up 4 bases; unmatched junction bases: 13. Germline V CDR1 and CDR2: SGHTA, FQGNSA. There are 16 residues in the CDR3. CDR3 bases: TGTGCCAGCACCATCCAGCTCGGGACAGAGTACAATGAGCAGTTCTTC. It encodes CASTIQLGTEYNEQFF.

The chain combines TRBV6-5 with TRBJ2-3; the match to TRBD2 covers 11 bases. After removal of 0 bases from V and 1 base from J, the junction contained 0 bases not matched to a gene. Germline loops: CDR1 MNHEY, CDR2 SVGAGI. The CDR3 length is 16 residues. The chain's CDR3 is CASSYSTSGGTDTQYF. DNA of the CDR3: TGTGCCAGCAGTTACTCGACTAGCGGGGGCACAGATACGCAGTATTTT.

This rearrangement joins TRBV5-1 to TRBJ1-1, with 7 nucleotides matching TRBD1. With V trimmed by 4 bases and J by 11 bases, 8 bases remained unmatched. Germline V lookup: CDR1 SGHRS, CDR2 YFSETQ. The CDR3 covers 12 residues. The CDR3 reads CASSAQGKEAFF. DNA of the CDR3: TGCGCCAGCAGCGCACAGGGGAAAGAGGCTTTCTTT.

The gene calls are TRBV7-9 and TRBJ2-1; 13 nucleotides align to TRBD2. With V trimmed by 4 bases and J by 9 bases, 9 bases remained unmatched. The CDR3 covers 16 residues. Germline V gene data show CDR1 as SEHNR and CDR2 as FQNEAQ (reference sequence). The CDR3 nucleotides read TGTGCCAGCAGCTCCCGACGACTAGCGGGAGGTCCTGAGCAGTTCTTC. Protein sequence: CASSSRRLAGGPEQFF.